Shown below are 27 T cell receptor beta chains from a single sample sequenced in a study of T cells in Graves' hyperthyroidism and ophthalmopathy. RNA transcripts gave rise to amplified TCR beta CDR3 regions. The HTBI set primed first-round TCR CDR3 RT-PCR. In TCRdb, the multiplex PCR reads were re-called with MiXCR into one record per CDR3 protein. The sample has under 650,000 distinct CDR3 sequences, roughly 17% seen once. The source material was blood. The receptors originated from a woman aged 25-40 years with Graves' hyperthyroidism.

Details on this clonotype: This may be a read error: a much more frequent sequence differs by one nucleotide. This chain joins TRBV5-1 and TRBJ2-7; 8 positions agree with TRBD1. The CDR3 covers 12 residues. J gave up 8 bases and V 4 bases, and 5 bases lay outside the gene matches. Looked up from germline, CDR1 is SGHRS and CDR2 is YFSETQ. The CDR3 loop is CASSPGQGKQYF. CDR3 DNA sequence: TGCGCCAGCAGCCCTGGACAGGGCAAGCAGTACTTC.

The sample holds a few counts of this clonotype. CDR3 in amino acids: CSARDPGQGGEKLFF. The CDR3 region has the DNA TGCAGTGCTAGAGATCCCGGACAGGGGGGTGAAAAACTGTTTTTT. V usage is TRBV20-1 and J usage is TRBJ1-4, with 10 bases fitting TRBD1. The V gene end was trimmed by 0 bases and the J gene end by 7 bases; junction bases not matched to a gene: 5. Germline loops: CDR1 DFQATT, CDR2 SNEGSKA (reference sequence). CDR3 size: 15 residues.

The genes are TRBV4-1 and TRBJ1-1, with TRBD1 identical over 12 bases. This CDR3 is built from 19 residues. Germline V lookup: CDR1 MGHRA, CDR2 YSYEKL. Germline trimming cut 4 bases from V and 0 bases from J; bases unmatched to any gene: 12. The CDR3 sequence: CASSLKAGTGGFMNTEAFF. CDR3 bases: TGCGCCAGCAGCCTGAAAGCCGGGACAGGGGGCTTCATGAACACTGAAGCTTTCTTT.

This clonotype was observed many times. The rearrangement joins TRBV2 to TRBJ1-6, with D tentatively TRBD1 (5 bases). The germline V gene encodes CDR1 SNHLY and CDR2 FYNNEI. This CDR3 is 15 amino acids long. The germline V and J ends were trimmed by 8 bases and 0 bases, with 11 bases remaining between them. The DNA for the CDR3 is TGTGCCAGCGGGGGGGAAAGCTCCTATAATTCACCCCTCCACTTT. It specifies CASGGESSYNSPLHF.

This clonotype was seen more than once but under ten times. CDR3 coding DNA: TGTGCCAGTAGTCCCCGGGACAGGGGTGGCCAGCCCCAGCATTTT. It specifies CASSPRDRGGQPQHF. The chain uses TRBV19 and TRBJ1-5, with 10 bases aligning to TRBD1. Germline CDR1 is LNHDA and CDR2 is SQIVND (reference sequence). The CDR3 is made up of 15 amino acids. Losses at the gene ends were 5 bases for V and 7 bases for J; bases not matched to a gene: 8. Combining the CDR3 with reference TRBV19 and TRBJ1-5 gives the whole variable domain DGGITQSPKYLFRKEGQNVTLSCEQNLNHDAMYWYRQDPGQGLRLIYYSQIVNDFQKGDIAEGYSVSREKKESFPLTVTSAQKNPTAFYLCASSPRDRGGQPQHFGDGTRLSIL.

This clonotype was observed a few times. V gene TRBV27 combines with J gene TRBJ2-7, with 9 bases lining up with TRBD2. Trimming at V came to 6 bases and at J to 3 bases, leaving 12 bases not matched to a gene. The CDR3 loop spans 16 amino acids. Germline V gene data show CDR1 as MNHEY and CDR2 as SMNVEV (reference sequence). CDR3 sequence: CASSPGGLAKVYEQYF. Written as DNA, the CDR3 is TGTGCCAGCAGCCCCGGGGGACTAGCAAAAGTCTACGAGCAGTACTTC.

Points on this clonotype: A junction end diverges from the germline sequence, so it may reflect a read error. The chain couples TRBV20-1 to TRBJ2-7; D is uncertain. The CDR3 spans 13 residues. The germline gives CDR1 DFQATT, CDR2 SNEGSKA (reference sequence). As DNA, the CDR3 is TGCGGTGCTAGAGGCTTGGGCGCGGACGGGCAGTACTTC. Its translation: CGARGLGADGQYF.

This clonotype was detected many times. The genes are TRBV20-1 and TRBJ2-2; D remains ambiguous. The CDR3 has 13 amino acids. CDR1 is DFQATT, CDR2 SNEGSKA, per germline (reference sequence). Trimming left V 7 bases short and J 2 bases short, with 11 bases between. CDR3 protein: CSGMGRNTGELFF. As DNA, the CDR3 is TGCAGTGGGATGGGCAGAAACACCGGGGAGCTGTTTTTT.

This clonotype was recorded at least ten times. The chain links TRBV5-8 to TRBJ2-3; D is unclear. CDR1 and CDR2 (germline): SGHTS, YDEGEE. The CDR3 is 17 amino acids. The V end lost 0 bases, the J end lost 0 bases, and 14 bases lay between the germline ends. The CDR3 DNA reads as TGTGCCAGCAGCTTGGCCACCCTAAGAATAAGCACAGATACGCAGTATTTT. It codes for CASSLATLRISTDTQYF.

Turning to this clonotype: The junction and the germline gene differ at one end; a read error may be behind it. V and J are TRBV7-3 and TRBJ2-1, with D maybe TRBD1 (7 bases). This CDR3 has 14 amino acids. CDR1 SGHTA and CDR2 FQGTGA come from the germline V gene. The CDR3 spells CASSAGQSYSEQFF. CDR3 nucleotide sequence: TGTGCCAGCAGCGCGGGACAGTCATACAGTGAGCAGTTCTTC.

This clonotype was seen at least ten times. V is TRBV12-3 or TRBV12-4 and J is TRBJ1-2, with a possible D match to TRBD1 (5 bases). The CDR3 extends over 14 amino acids. Trimming removed 3 bases from V and 5 bases from J, with 13 bases in between. DNA for the CDR3: TGTGCCAGCAGTTTCGGGGCCGTCTGGTATGGCTACACCTTC. It codes for CASSFGAVWYGYTF.

This clonotype was recorded at least ten times. The V gene is TRBV12-3 or TRBV12-4, the J gene TRBJ2-5; TRBD2 aligns across 11 bases. Trimming took 4 bases from V and 1 from J; bases not matched to a gene: 14. The CDR3 covers 19 residues. CDR3 protein: CASSSPVSGRDLRQETQYF. CDR3 DNA sequence: TGTGCCAGCAGTTCCCCCGTTAGCGGGAGGGACCTGCGCCAAGAGACCCAGTACTTC.

The table lists this clonotype with many counts. In DNA, the CDR3 is TGCGCCGGATCCCAAGGACAGGGGGACAATGAGCAGTTCTTC. Residues: CAGSQGQGDNEQFF. The V call is TRBV5-1, the J call TRBJ2-1; the match to TRBD1 covers 10 bases. The CDR3 is 14 amino acids. V shed 10 bases, J shed 5 bases, and the junction held 9 bases outside the gene matches. CDR1 and CDR2 from the germline V gene are SGHRS and YFSETQ.

This clonotype has only a few counts. This chain uses TRBV27 with TRBJ2-4; no definite D call. The CDR3 extends over 12 amino acids. Trimming pared 2 bases from V and 4 bases from J, leaving 3 bases between. Germline V gene data show CDR1 as MNHEY and CDR2 as SMNVEV (reference sequence). The CDR3 is CASSLKKNIQYF. In DNA, the CDR3 is TGTGCCAGCAGTTTAAAAAAAAACATTCAGTACTTC.

This clonotype was observed at least ten times. This chain links TRBV7-2 with TRBJ2-3; either TRBD1 or TRBD2 may supply D (6 bases each). V gave up 1 base and J gave up 2 bases, with 10 bases separating them. From germline, CDR1 is SGHTA and CDR2 FQGNSA. CDR3 size: 15 residues. CDR3 bases: TGTGCCAGCAGCTTAGTGGGGGGCCTCACAGATACGCAGTATTTT. It codes for CASSLVGGLTDTQYF.

The genes are TRBV5-4 and TRBJ2-3; 9 nucleotides line up with TRBD2. V dropped 5 bases and J dropped 4; count of bases not matched to a gene: 8. The CDR3 extends over 15 amino acids. Germline assignment: CDR1 SGHNT and CDR2 YYREEE (reference sequence). CDR3 loop: CASRSRREGADTQYF. DNA for the CDR3: TGTGCCAGCAGGTCCCGGCGGGAGGGGGCAGATACGCAGTATTTT.

This clonotype was seen repeatedly, ten times or more. The V gene is TRBV6-1, the J gene TRBJ1-2, with D maybe TRBD1 (6 bases). CDR3 length: 15 residues. Germline lookup yields CDR1 MNHNS and CDR2 SASEGT. The V gene lost 6 bases and the J gene lost 5 bases, with 19 bases spanning the gap. The CDR3 coding sequence is TGTGCCAGCAGCCCTAGGACCGGGGGCGTGTATGGCTACACCTTC. This gives the protein CASSPRTGGVYGYTF.

This clonotype showed up just a few times. The rearrangement uses TRBV12-3 or TRBV12-4 and TRBJ2-3, with D tentatively TRBD1 (5 bases). Deletions cut 6 bases from V and 4 bases from J, with 17 bases between. CDR3 length: 15 residues. The CDR3 loop reads CASSLFREVPDTQYF. The CDR3 nucleotides are TGTGCCAGCAGCCTTTTCAGGGAAGTCCCAGATACGCAGTATTTT.

This clonotype was detected many times. The chain links TRBV6-1 to TRBJ2-7, with a possible D match to TRBD1 (5 bases). V dropped 5 bases and J dropped 1 base, with 15 bases sitting between them. CDR1 and CDR2 from the germline V gene are MNHNS and SASEGT. The CDR3 covers 15 residues. The CDR3 nucleotides are TGTGCCAGCAGTTCTTCCCCAGGGTTATCCTACGAGCAGTACTTC. This encodes CASSSSPGLSYEQYF.

A few counts support this clonotype. With a much larger clone just one base away, this may be a read error. J is TRBJ1-5 and V is TRBV18, with 9 bases aligning to TRBD1. This CDR3 has 15 residues. Germline-derived CDR1 and CDR2 are KGHSH and LQKENI. The CDR3 loop reads CVSSLGTGSNQPQHF. The CDR3 DNA is TGTGTCAGCTCACTCGGGACAGGGAGCAATCAGCCCCAGCATTTT.

This chain links TRBV29-1 with TRBJ1-2, with 7 bases fitting TRBD1. The trim removed 3 bases at V and 10 bases at J, leaving 14 bases unmatched. The length of the CDR3 is 14 residues. Per the germline V gene, CDR1 is SQVTM and CDR2 is ANQGSEA. DNA of the CDR3: TGCAGCGTTGATCTGGGGGACAGCATAAACCCCTACACCTTC. The encoded protein is CSVDLGDSINPYTF.

This clonotype was counted at least ten times. The CDR3 coding sequence is TGTGCCAGCAGCGGGACAGCGAGCAATCAGCCCCAGCATTTT. This encodes CASSGTASNQPQHF. This chain uses TRBV3-1 with TRBJ1-5; 7 bases are a match to TRBD1. V lost 5 bases, J lost 1 base, and 2 bases stayed unmatched. The length of the CDR3 is 14 residues. CDR1 is LGHDT and CDR2 is YNNKEL in the germline V gene (reference sequence).

Only a few counts were recorded for this clonotype. V and J are TRBV13 and TRBJ2-7, with 15 bases identical to TRBD2. CDR3 size: 17 residues. The germline V gene encodes CDR1 PRHDT and CDR2 FYEKMQ (reference sequence). After removal of 3 bases from V and 0 bases from J, the junction contained 3 bases not matched to a gene. CDR3 in amino acids: CASSLGTSGRRSYEQYF. The CDR3 bases are TGTGCCAGCAGCTTGGGGACTAGCGGGAGGCGCTCCTACGAGCAGTACTTC.

This clonotype turned up a few times. The gene calls are TRBV18 and TRBJ2-5; D is unclear. V lost 2 bases and J lost 3, with 7 bases in between. The CDR3 has 13 residues. Germline V CDR1 and CDR2: KGHSH, LQKENI. CDR3 in amino acids: CASSPVTEETQYF. CDR3 bases: TGTGCCAGCTCACCAGTAACAGAAGAGACCCAGTACTTC.

This clonotype was seen a few times. This chain links TRBV15 with TRBJ2-7; D is ambiguous. The CDR3 covers 13 residues. V lost 5 bases and J lost 0, with 8 bases in between. The germline CDR1 and CDR2 sequences are LNHNV and YYDKDF (reference sequence). CDR3 residues: CATSGGHSYEQYF. The CDR3 DNA follows: TGTGCCACCAGCGGCGGTCACTCCTACGAGCAGTACTTC.

The V and J genes are TRBV19 and TRBJ2-1, with 7 nucleotides matching TRBD2. This CDR3 is built from 16 residues. The V segment lost 3 bases and the J segment 5 bases; nucleotides outside the gene matches: 10. Germline CDR1 LNHDA, CDR2 SQIVND (reference sequence). The CDR3 spells CASSMYSGQTHNEQFF. Written as DNA, the CDR3 is TGTGCCAGTAGTATGTATAGCGGGCAAACACACAATGAGCAGTTCTTC.

There are many counts of this clonotype. The genes are TRBV7-9 and TRBJ2-3; tentatively, D is TRBD2 (7 bases). The ends were cut back, 5 bases at V and 5 bases at J, with 14 bases in the middle. The CDR3 sequence is 14 residues long. The germline V gene encodes CDR1 SEHNR and CDR2 FQNEAQ (reference sequence). The CDR3 coding sequence is TGTGCCAGCAGCAAGGGGGGGGTCGTAGATACGCAGTATTTT. It translates to CASSKGGVVDTQYF.